The entry below gives a single T cell receptor beta chain sequence along with its context. Seattle researchers signed up patients amid active infection and tracked them longitudinally. TCRdb keeps only in-frame clones here, not all; method: immunoSEQ multiplex PCR. The table includes about 230,000 clones, more than 80% detected once. This specimen comes from a study of blood T cell repertoires in COVID-19. V was cut by 6 bases and J by 3 bases, with 12 bases left in between. CDR1 is LNHDA, CDR2 SQIVND, per germline (reference sequence). The CDR3 loop spans 13 amino acids. The chain joins TRBV19 to TRBJ2-7; a weak D match, TRBD2 (6 bases). Sequenced material: peripheral blood. This TCR was recovered from a woman aged 25-40 years with COVID-19, enrolled during active disease. CDR3 sequence (DNA): TGTGCCAGTAGCACCGGGAGCGACTACGAGCAGTACTTC. Amino acids: CASSTGSDYEQYF.